The 7 T cell receptor beta chains below were found in one sample sequenced in a study of blood T cell repertoires in COVID-19. Generated by immunoSEQ multiplex PCR, the TCRdb table keeps only in-frame clones and is missing some. The table records some 120,000 clones, around 80% of them present only once. The material sequenced was peripheral blood. These receptors came from a man aged 25 to 40 with COVID-19, enrolled during active disease.

This chain connects TRBV28 to TRBJ1-2; TRBD1 matches 9 bases. CDR1 MDHEN and CDR2 SYDVKM come from the germline V gene. The CDR3 runs to 11 residues. J was trimmed by 10 bases and V by 6 bases; bases with no gene match: 3. The CDR3 bases are TGTGCCAGCAGACGACAGGGGGACTACACCTTC. Its protein product is CASRRQGDYTF.

V usage is TRBV7-2 and J usage is TRBJ1-2; D is ambiguous. Per germline, CDR1 SGHTA and CDR2 FQGNSA. The ends were cut back, 0 bases at V and 2 bases at J, with 7 bases in the middle. The CDR3 is 14 residues long. The CDR3 here is CASSLARGNYGYTF. The CDR3 DNA follows: TGTGCCAGCAGCTTAGCGAGAGGGAACTATGGCTACACCTTC.

V is TRBV5-4 and J is TRBJ2-5; TRBD1 aligns across 11 bases. The V and J ends lost 4 bases and 5 bases, in that order; junction bases with no gene match: 7. The CDR3 is 15 residues long. Germline CDR1 SGHNT, CDR2 YYREEE (reference sequence). The CDR3 nucleotides are TGTGCCAGCAGCCCCCGGACAGGGGGCCGGGAGACCCAGTACTTC. As protein: CASSPRTGGRETQYF.

In this sample, this clone turned up a few times. The chain has TRBV27 and TRBJ2-1; 8 bases agree with TRBD2. Germline V CDR1 and CDR2: MNHEY, SMNVEV (reference sequence). V was clipped by 5 bases and J by 9 bases; unmatched bases: 9. The CDR3 length is 14 residues. In nucleotides, the CDR3 is TGTGCCAGCAGTGAGCGGGAGAGGAGACGTGAGCAGTTCTTC. It encodes CASSERERRREQFF.

This chain uses TRBV24-1 with TRBJ2-7; D is unresolved. The CDR3 loop spans 11 amino acids. CDR1 and CDR2 (germline): KGHDR, SFDVKD. V gave up 5 bases and J gave up 4 bases, with 5 bases separating them. CDR3 residues: CATSVRYEQYF. CDR3 DNA: TGTGCCACCAGTGTCCGGTACGAGCAGTACTTC.

The J gene is TRBJ1-4, the V gene TRBV5-1; 11 bases are shared with TRBD1. Germline CDR1 is SGHRS and CDR2 is YFSETQ. V shed 4 bases and J 4 bases; nucleotides not matched to a gene: 6. The CDR3 runs 16 residues. The CDR3 loop is CASSIGTGGGNEKLFF. Written as DNA, the CDR3 is TGCGCCAGCAGCATCGGGACAGGGGGTGGTAATGAAAAACTGTTTTTT. The variable domain in full, completed from reference TRBV5-1 and TRBJ1-4, reads KAGVTQTPRYLIKTRGQQVTLSCSPISGHRSVSWYQQTPGQGLQFLFEYFSETQRNKGNFPGRFSGRQFSNSRSEMNVSTLELGDSALYLCASSIGTGGGNEKLFFGSGTQLSVL.

The chain couples TRBV6-5 to TRBJ1-4; D remains unclear. V was pared by 2 bases and J by 6 bases, with 10 bases between. This CDR3 comprises 14 residues. Germline V gene sequence: CDR1 MNHEY, CDR2 SVGAGI. CDR3 sequence (DNA): TGTGCCAGCAGTTACAAGCCGAGGGATGAAAAACTGTTTTTT. The encoded protein is CASSYKPRDEKLFF.